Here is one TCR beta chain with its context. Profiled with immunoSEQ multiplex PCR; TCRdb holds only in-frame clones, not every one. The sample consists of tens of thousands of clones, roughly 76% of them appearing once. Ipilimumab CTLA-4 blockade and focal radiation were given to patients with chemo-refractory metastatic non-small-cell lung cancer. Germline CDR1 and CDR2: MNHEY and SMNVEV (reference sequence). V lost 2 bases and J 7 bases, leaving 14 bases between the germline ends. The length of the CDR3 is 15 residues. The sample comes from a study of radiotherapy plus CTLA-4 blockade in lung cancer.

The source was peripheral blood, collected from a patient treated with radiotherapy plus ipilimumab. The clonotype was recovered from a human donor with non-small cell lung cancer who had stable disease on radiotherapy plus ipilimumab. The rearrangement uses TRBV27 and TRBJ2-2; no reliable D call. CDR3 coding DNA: TGTGCCAGCAGTTTAGCCGTGGGGTTTAGCGGGGAGCTGTTTTTT. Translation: CASSLAVGFSGELFF.